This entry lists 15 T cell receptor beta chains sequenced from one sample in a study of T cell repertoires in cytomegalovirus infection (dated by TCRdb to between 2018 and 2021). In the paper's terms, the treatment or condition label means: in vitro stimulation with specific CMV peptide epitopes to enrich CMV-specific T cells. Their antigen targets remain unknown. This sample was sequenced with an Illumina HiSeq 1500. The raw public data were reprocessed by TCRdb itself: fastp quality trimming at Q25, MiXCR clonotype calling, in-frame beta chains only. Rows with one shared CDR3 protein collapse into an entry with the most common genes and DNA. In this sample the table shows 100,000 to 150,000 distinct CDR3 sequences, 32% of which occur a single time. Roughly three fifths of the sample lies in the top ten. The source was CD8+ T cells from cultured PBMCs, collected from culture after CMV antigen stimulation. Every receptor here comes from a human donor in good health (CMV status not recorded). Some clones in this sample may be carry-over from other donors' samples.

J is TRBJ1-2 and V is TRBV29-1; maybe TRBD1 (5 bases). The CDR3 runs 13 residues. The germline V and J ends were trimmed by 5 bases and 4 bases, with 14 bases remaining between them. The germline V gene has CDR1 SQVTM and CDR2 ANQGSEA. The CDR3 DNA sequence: TGCAGCGTTAGGGGCGTGGGGCCCTATGGCTACACCTTC. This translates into CSVRGVGPYGYTF.

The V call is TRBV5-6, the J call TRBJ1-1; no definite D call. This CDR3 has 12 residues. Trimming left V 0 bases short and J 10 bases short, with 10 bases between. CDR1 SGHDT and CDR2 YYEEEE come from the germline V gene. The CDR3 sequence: CASSLVGMGAFF. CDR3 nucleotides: TGTGCCAGCAGCTTGGTTGGAATGGGAGCTTTCTTT.

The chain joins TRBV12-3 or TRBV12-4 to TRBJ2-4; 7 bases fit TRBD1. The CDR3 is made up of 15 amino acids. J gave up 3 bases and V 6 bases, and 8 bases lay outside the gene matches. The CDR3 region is CASRLGTDYKNIQYF. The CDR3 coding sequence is TGTGCCAGCAGGCTAGGGACAGATTACAAAAACATTCAGTACTTC.

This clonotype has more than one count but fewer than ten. The CDR3 DNA reads TGTGCCAGCAGCCCAGACCTGGCAGGGGAATATGGCTACACCTTC. The encoded protein is CASSPDLAGEYGYTF. The rearrangement joins TRBV7-2 to TRBJ1-2, with TRBD1 as a possible D gene (6 bases). V was trimmed by 5 bases and J by 5 bases, leaving 18 bases between them. The CDR3 has 15 amino acids. Germline values: CDR1 SGHTA, CDR2 FQGNSA.

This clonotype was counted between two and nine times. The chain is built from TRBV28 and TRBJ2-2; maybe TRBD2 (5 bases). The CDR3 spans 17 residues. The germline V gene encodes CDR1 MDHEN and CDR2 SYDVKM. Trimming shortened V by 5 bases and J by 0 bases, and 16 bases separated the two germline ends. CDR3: CASSPDWSSANTGELFF. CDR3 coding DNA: TGTGCCAGCAGTCCGGACTGGAGTTCGGCGAACACCGGGGAGCTGTTTTTT.

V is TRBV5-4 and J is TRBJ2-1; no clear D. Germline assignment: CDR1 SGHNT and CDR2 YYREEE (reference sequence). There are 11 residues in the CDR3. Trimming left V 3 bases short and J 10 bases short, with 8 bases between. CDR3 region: CASSSQGEQFF. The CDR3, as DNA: TGTGCCAGCAGCTCCCAAGGGGAGCAGTTCTTC.

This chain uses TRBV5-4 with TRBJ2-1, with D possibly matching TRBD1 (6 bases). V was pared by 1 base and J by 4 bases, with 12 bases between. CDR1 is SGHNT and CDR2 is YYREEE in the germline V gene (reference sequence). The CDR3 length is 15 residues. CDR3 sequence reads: CASSLWQGIYNEQFF. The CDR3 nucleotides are TGTGCCAGCAGCTTGTGGCAGGGGATTTACAATGAGCAGTTCTTC.

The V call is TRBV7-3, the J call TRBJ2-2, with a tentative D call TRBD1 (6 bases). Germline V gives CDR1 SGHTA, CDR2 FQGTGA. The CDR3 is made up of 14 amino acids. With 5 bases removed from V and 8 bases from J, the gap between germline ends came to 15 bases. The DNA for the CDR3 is TGTGCCAGCAGCCTTCGGCAGGGGCGGGGGGAGCTGTTTTTT. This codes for CASSLRQGRGELFF.

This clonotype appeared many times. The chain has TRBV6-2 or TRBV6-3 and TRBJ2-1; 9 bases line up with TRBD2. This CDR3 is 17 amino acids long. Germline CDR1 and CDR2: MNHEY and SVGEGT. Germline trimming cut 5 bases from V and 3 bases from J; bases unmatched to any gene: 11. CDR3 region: CASSGLGAGGYYNEQFF. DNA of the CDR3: TGTGCCAGCAGTGGTCTGGGAGCGGGGGGCTACTACAATGAGCAGTTCTTC.

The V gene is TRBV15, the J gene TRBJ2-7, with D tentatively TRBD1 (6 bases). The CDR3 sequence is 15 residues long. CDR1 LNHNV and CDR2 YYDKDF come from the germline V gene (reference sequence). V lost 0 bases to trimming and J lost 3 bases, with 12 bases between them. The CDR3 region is CATSREFGQFYEQYF. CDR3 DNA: TGTGCCACCAGCAGAGAGTTCGGACAGTTCTACGAGCAGTACTTC.

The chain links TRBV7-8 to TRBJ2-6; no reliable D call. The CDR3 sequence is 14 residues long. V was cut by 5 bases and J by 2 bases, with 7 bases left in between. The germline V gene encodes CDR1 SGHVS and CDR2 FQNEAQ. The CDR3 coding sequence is TGTGCCAGCAGCCATCTCGCTGGGGCCAACGTCCTGACTTTC. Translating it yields CASSHLAGANVLTF. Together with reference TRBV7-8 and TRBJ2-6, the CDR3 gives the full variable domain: GAGVSQSPRYKVAKRGQDVALRCDPISGHVSLFWYQQALGQGPEFLTYFQNEAQLDKSGLPSDRFFAERPEGSVSTLKIQRTQQEDSAVYLCASSHLAGANVLTFGAGSRLTVL.

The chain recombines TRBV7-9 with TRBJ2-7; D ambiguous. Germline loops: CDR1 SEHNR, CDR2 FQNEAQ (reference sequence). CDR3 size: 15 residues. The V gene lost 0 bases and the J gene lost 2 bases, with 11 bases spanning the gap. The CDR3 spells CASSLAGRITYEQYF. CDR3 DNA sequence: TGTGCCAGCAGCTTAGCGGGAAGGATCACCTACGAGCAGTACTTC. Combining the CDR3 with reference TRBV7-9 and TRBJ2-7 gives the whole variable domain DTGVSQNPRHKITKRGQNVTFRCDPISEHNRLYWYRQTLGQGPEFLTYFQNEAQLEKSRLLSDRFSAERPKGSFSTLEIQRTEQGDSAMYLCASSLAGRITYEQYFGPGTRLTVT.

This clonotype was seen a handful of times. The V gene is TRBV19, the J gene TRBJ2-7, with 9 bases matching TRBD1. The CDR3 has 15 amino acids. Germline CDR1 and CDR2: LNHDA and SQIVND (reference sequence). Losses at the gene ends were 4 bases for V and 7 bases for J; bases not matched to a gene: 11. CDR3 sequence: CASSTGTGWPLEQYF. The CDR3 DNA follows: TGTGCCAGTAGTACCGGGACAGGGTGGCCTTTGGAGCAGTACTTC.

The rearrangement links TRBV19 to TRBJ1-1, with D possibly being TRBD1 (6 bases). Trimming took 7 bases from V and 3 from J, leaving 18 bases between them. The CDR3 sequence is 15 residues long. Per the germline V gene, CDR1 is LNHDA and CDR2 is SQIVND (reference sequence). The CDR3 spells CASTSTGEYDTEAFF. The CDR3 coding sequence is TGTGCCAGTACCTCGACAGGAGAATACGACACTGAAGCTTTCTTT.

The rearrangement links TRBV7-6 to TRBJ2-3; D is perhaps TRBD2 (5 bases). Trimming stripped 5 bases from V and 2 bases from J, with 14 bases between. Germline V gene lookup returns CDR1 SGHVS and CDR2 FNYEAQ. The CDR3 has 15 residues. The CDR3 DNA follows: TGTGCCAGCAGCGAACTAGTTCTCCCCACAGATACGCAGTATTTT. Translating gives CASSELVLPTDTQYF.